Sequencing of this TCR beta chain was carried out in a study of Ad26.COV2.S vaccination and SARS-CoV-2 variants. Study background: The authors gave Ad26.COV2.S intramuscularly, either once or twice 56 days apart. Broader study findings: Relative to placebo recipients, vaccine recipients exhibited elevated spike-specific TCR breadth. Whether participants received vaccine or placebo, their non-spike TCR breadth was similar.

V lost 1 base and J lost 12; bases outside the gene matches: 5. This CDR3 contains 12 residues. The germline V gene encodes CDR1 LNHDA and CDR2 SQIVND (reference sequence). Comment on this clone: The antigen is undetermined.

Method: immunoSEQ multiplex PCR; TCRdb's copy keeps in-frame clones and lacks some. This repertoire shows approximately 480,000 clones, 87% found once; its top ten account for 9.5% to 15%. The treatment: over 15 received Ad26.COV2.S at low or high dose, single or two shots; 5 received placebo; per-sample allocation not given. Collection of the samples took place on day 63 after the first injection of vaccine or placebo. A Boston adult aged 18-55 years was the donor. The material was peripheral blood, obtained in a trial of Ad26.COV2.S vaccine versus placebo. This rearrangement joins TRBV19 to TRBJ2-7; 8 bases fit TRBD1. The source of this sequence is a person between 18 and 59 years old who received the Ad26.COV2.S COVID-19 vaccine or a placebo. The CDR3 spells CASSIAGQALYF. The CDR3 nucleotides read TGTGCCAGTAGTATAGCGGGACAGGCGCTGTACTTC. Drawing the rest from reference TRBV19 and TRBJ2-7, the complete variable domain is DGGITQSPKYLFRKEGQNVTLSCEQNLNHDAMYWYRQDPGQGLRLIYYSQIVNDFQKGDIAEGYSVSREKKESFPLTVTSAQKNPTAFYLCASSIAGQALYFGPGTRLTVT.